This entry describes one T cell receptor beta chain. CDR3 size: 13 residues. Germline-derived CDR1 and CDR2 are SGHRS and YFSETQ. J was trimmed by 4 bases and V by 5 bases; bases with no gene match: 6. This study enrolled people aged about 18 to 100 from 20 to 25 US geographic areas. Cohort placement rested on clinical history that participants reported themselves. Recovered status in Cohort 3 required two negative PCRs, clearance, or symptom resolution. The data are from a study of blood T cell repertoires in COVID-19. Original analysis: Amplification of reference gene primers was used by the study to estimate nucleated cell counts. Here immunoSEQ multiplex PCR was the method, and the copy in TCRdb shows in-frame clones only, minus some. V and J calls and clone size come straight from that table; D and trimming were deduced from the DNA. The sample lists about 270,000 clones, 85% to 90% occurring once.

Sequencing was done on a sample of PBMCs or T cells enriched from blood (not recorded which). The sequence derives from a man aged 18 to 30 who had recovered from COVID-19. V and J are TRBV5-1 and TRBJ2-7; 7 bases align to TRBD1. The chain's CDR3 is CASSRDRLYEQYF. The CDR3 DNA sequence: TGCGCCAGCAGTAGGGACAGACTATACGAGCAGTACTTC.